The T cell receptor beta chain under discussion was sequenced for a study of blood T cells in healthy people across ages. Sample-barcoded 5' priming and a J-beta primer mix drove a second PCR of about 7 to 12 cycles. Every cDNA was tagged by a template-switch adaptor with 12 random nucleotides. A single record per CDR3 protein comes from TCRdb applying MiXCR to the 5' RACE reads. The sample yields 1.5 million to 2 million distinct CDR3 sequences, roughly 52% seen once. Total RNA was isolated from each sample in quantities of at least 5 micrograms. This CDR3 is built from 15 residues. The V end lost 2 bases, the J end lost 5 bases, and 10 bases lay between the germline ends. From germline, CDR1 is LGHDT and CDR2 YNNKEL (reference sequence).

This sequence was found in a woman in her thirties or forties in good health. J is TRBJ1-6 and V is TRBV3-1; tentatively, D is TRBD1 (6 bases). Sequencing was done on a sample of blood. The chain's CDR3 is CASSQTQGNNSPLHF. In DNA, the CDR3 is TGTGCCAGCAGCCAAACACAGGGAAATAATTCACCCCTCCACTTT.